The TCR beta chain under discussion was sequenced for a study of blood T cells in healthy people across ages. Study-wide background: There was about one barcoded beta molecule captured by template switching per two T cells.

The CDR3 has 15 amino acids. The junction had 9 bases not matched to a gene; V was cut back by 5 bases and J by 5 bases. Combining a sample-barcoded 5' primer with a J-beta primer mix, a second PCR ran for roughly 7 to 12 cycles. Via MiXCR, TCRdb re-called the 5' RACE reads, giving one row per CDR3 protein. The sample holds 1.4 million to 1.5 million distinct CDR3 sequences, 42% seen once. The clonotype comes from a woman between 18 and 30 years old in good health. Input material: blood. This chain links TRBV12-3 or TRBV12-4 with TRBJ2-5, with 9 positions matching TRBD1. CDR3 DNA sequence: TGTGCCAGCAGTCCTACAGGGGGCCGCGGGGAGACCCAGTACTTC. As protein: CASSPTGGRGETQYF.